This T cell receptor beta chain was recovered during a study of blood T cell repertoires in COVID-19. Study-level background: PBMCs, B-cell-depleted T cells, or T cells provided the cDNA or gDNA that made up the material.

Authors' analysis steps: How many nucleated cells were present was estimated from reference gene primer amplification. Assay used: immunoSEQ multiplex PCR; TCRdb lists only in-frame clones, some missing. V and J calls and clone size are those listed in that table; D and trimming were worked out from the DNA. Among 93,000 or so clones, roughly 87% were seen once, and the ten largest hold 6.2%. Germline V CDR1 and CDR2: DFQATT, SNEGSKA (reference sequence). This CDR3 spans 10 amino acids. The V end was cut by 5 bases, the J end by 4 bases, with 5 bases between. The V gene is TRBV20-1, the J gene TRBJ2-5; D is unclear. Sequenced sample: peripheral blood. This clonotype was obtained from a human donor in a cohort sampled during active COVID-19. CDR3 sequence reads: CSAAGETQYF. The CDR3 DNA reads TGCAGTGCTGCCGGAGAGACCCAGTACTTC.